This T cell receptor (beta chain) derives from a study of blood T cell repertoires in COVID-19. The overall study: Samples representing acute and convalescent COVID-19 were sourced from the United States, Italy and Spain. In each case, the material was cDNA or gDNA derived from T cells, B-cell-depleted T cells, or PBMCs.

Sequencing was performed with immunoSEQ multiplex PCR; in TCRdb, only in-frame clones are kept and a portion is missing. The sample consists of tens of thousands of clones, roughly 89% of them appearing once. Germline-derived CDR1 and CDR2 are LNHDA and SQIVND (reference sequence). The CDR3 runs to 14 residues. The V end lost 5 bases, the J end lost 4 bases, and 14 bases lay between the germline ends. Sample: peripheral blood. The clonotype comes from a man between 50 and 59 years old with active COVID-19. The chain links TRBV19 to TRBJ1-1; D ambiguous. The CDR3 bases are TGTGCCAGTAGTCCTTCCTATGGAGGCACTGAAGCTTTCTTT. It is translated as CASSPSYGGTEAFF. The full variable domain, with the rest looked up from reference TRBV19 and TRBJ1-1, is DGGITQSPKYLFRKEGQNVTLSCEQNLNHDAMYWYRQDPGQGLRLIYYSQIVNDFQKGDIAEGYSVSREKKESFPLTVTSAQKNPTAFYLCASSPSYGGTEAFFGQGTRLTVV.